Sequencing of this TCR beta chain was carried out in a study of T cells in Graves' hyperthyroidism and ophthalmopathy. As concerns this clonotype: Lacking the conserved final phenylalanine or tryptophan, this CDR3 likely reflects a read error.

Using RNA transcripts as the source, TCR beta CDR3 regions were amplified. When the TCR CDR3 underwent first-round RT-PCR, the HTBI primer set was used. TCRdb itself ran the multiplex PCR reads through MiXCR, one entry per CDR3 protein. Of some 510,000 distinct CDR3 sequences in the sample, roughly 46% are singletons; the top ten hold just under 8.5%. The CDR3 length is 13 residues. Germline CDR1 is SGHRS and CDR2 is YFSETQ. V was cut by 4 bases and J by 8 bases, with 15 bases left in between. It was considered stable Graves' hyperthyroidism when ophthalmopathy did not progress within 18 months. Patients between 18 and 65 years old had hyperthyroidism, newly diagnosed and lasting under 2 months. Patients were excluded because of uncontrolled infection, other autoimmune disease, pregnancy or lactation.

Sequencing was performed on peripheral blood or thyroid tissue (not recorded which). V gene TRBV5-1 combines with J gene TRBJ1-2; the D gene is possibly TRBD1 (6 bases). This TCR was sampled from a woman under 30 with Graves' hyperthyroidism. The CDR3 is CASSLGTRRGYTL. In nucleotides, the CDR3 is TGCGCCAGCAGCCTAGGGACACGCCGAGGCTACACCTTG.